This T cell receptor (beta chain) came from a study of blood T cells in healthy people across ages. Findings and caveats of the study: A roughly linear fall in TCR beta diversity per million T cells was seen with increasing age. A strong correlation was seen between TCR beta diversity and naive T cell percentage.

Germline lookup yields CDR1 SQVTM and CDR2 ANQGSEA. This CDR3 is built from 16 residues. Trimming took 0 bases from V and 2 from J, leaving 16 bases between them. A second PCR of 7 to 11 cycles used a sample-barcoded 5' primer and a J-beta primer mix. MiXCR, applied by TCRdb to the 5' RACE reads, yields one record per CDR3 protein. Of roughly 560,000 distinct CDR3 sequences in the sample, more than 20% were seen once. This clonotype has more than one count but fewer than ten. The target antigen is unknown. The data were also submitted as part of a second study, on T cells of mothers and their children. That source adds: The study sampled a few healthy Caucasian mothers and their six children. Mother-child pairs who were related displayed a slightly higher overlap than unrelated pairs, a difference that was non-significant.

Sequencing input: blood. The chain recombines TRBV29-1 with TRBJ1-2; D gene uncertain. This TCR derives from a boy aged 5-17 years in good health. CDR3 in DNA: TGCAGCGTTGAAGATCCCTATGTCCCAGCGAACTATGGCTACACCTTC. This sequence encodes CSVEDPYVPANYGYTF.